This T cell receptor (beta chain) was captured by sequencing in a study of blood T cells in healthy people across ages. Study as a whole: Template switching captured about one barcoded beta molecule per two T cells. General study findings and limits: Higher diversity and more naive CD4+ cells were features of long-lived donors, compared to aged donors. It was not possible, with unsorted PBMCs, to conclusively compare naive and antigen-experienced cells. Roughly linear declines in TCR beta diversity per million T cells occurred with age.

In this sample, this clonotype turned up a few times. Its specificity is not known. This CDR3 has 11 residues. The authors ran a second PCR of about 6 to 11 cycles using a sample-barcoded 5' primer and a J-beta primer mix. TCRdb re-derived calls from the 5' RACE reads in MiXCR, one entry per CDR3 protein. The sample has hundreds of thousands of distinct CDR3 sequences, about 42% seen once. The specimen was blood. The V gene is TRBV21-1, the J gene TRBJ2-4. TRBV21-1 is classified as a pseudogene. The sequence was obtained from a man between 60 and 75 years old in good health. The chain's CDR3 is CASKRHTIQYF. The CDR3 DNA reads TGTGCCAGCAAAAGGCACACCATTCAGTACTTC.